Listed below are T cell receptor beta chains from one sample, sequenced in a study of blood T cell repertoires in COVID-19. The method was immunoSEQ multiplex PCR; TCRdb's version includes in-frame clones alone and lacks a portion of them. Seen here are 78,000 or so clones, over 80% observed once, and the top ten hold roughly 10%. What was sequenced was peripheral blood. Receptor source: a human donor in a cohort sampled during active COVID-19. CDR3s include the opening cysteine and the closing phenylalanine or tryptophan. The D gene is left open where the match is weak. Not every row has a clone size; where given, it reads once, few, many or a size class.

V,J,size,D,CDR3,DNA
TRBV30,TRBJ2-7,.,TRBD2,CAWRVAGGIEQYF,TGTGCCTGGAGGGTGGCGGGAGGGATCGAGCAGTACTTC
TRBV20-1,TRBJ2-2,.,.,CSASAARDTGELFF,TGCAGTGCTAGTGCGGCACGGGACACCGGGGAGCTGTTTTTT
TRBV28,TRBJ2-1,.,.,CASSPGGRADEQFF,TGTGCCAGCAGTCCGGGGGGCAGGGCGGATGAGCAGTTCTTC
TRBV29-1,TRBJ2-3,medium-sized,TRBD2,CSVVLAGATDTQYF,TGCAGCGTTGTCTTAGCGGGGGCTACAGATACGCAGTATTTT
TRBV4-2,TRBJ2-7,.,TRBD2,CASSQAGGAYEQYF,TGTGCCAGCAGCCAAGCGGGGGGGGCCTACGAGCAGTACTTC
TRBV7-2,TRBJ2-4,.,TRBD2,CASSPGTSLLEYF,TGTGCCAGCAGCCCCGGGACTAGCCTGTTGGAGTACTTC
TRBV6-1,TRBJ1-6,.,TRBD1,CASSEAGTGSSPLHF,TGTGCCAGCAGTGAAGCGGGGACAGGGAGTTCACCCCTCCACTTT
TRBV30,TRBJ1-1,.,.,CAWSGEGGNTEAFF,TGTGCCTGGAGTGGGGAGGGGGGGAACACTGAAGCTTTCTTT
TRBV7-9,TRBJ1-6,.,TRBD1,CASSPGQAPNSPLHF,TGTGCCAGCAGCCCCGGACAGGCCCCTAATTCACCCCTCCACTTT
TRBV5-1,TRBJ1-1,.,TRBD1,CASSITQGGNTEAFF,TGCGCCAGCAGCATCACACAGGGGGGGAACACTGAAGCTTTCTTT
TRBV30,TRBJ1-4,.,.,CAWSAHREKLFF,TGTGCCTGGAGTGCCCACCGGGAAAAACTGTTTTTT
TRBV28,TRBJ1-5,.,TRBD1,CASWGQGNQPQHF,TGTGCCAGCTGGGGACAGGGCAATCAGCCCCAGCATTTT
TRBV5-1,TRBJ1-6,.,TRBD1,CASSLKGGTEDSPLHF,TGCGCCAGCAGCTTGAAAGGGGGCACGGAGGATTCACCCCTCCACTTT
TRBV4-2,TRBJ2-7,few,TRBD2,CASSQGAGLADYEQYF,TGTGCCAGCAGCCAAGGCGCGGGACTAGCGGATTACGAGCAGTACTTC
TRBV19,TRBJ1-6,.,.,CASSIDRETPLHF,TGTGCCAGTAGTATAGATCGAGAGACACCCCTCCACTTT
TRBV28,TRBJ1-1,once,.,CATGQNTEAFF,TGTGCCACCGGACAGAACACTGAAGCTTTCTTT
TRBV4-1,TRBJ2-1,.,TRBD2,CASSQDTAGAISNEQFF,TGCGCCAGCAGCCAAGATACAGCGGGGGCCATAAGCAATGAGCAGTTCTTC
TRBV7-3,TRBJ2-5,.,TRBD1,CASSRRAGGTETQYF,TGTGCCAGCAGCCGAAGGGCAGGGGGTACCGAGACCCAGTACTTC
TRBV28,TRBJ1-2,once,.,CASRRANYGYTF,TGTGCCAGCAGGAGAGCTAACTATGGCTACACCTTC
TRBV20-1,TRBJ2-2,.,TRBD2,CSASLGRGLTGELFF,TGCAGTGCTAGTTTGGGGAGGGGTCTGACCGGGGAGCTGTTTTTT
TRBV2,TRBJ2-4,once,.,CASSWEGDIQYF,TGTGCCAGCAGCTGGGAGGGGGACATTCAGTACTTC
TRBV11-3,TRBJ2-3,.,.,CASGSGASTDTQYF,TGTGCCAGCGGTAGCGGAGCTAGCACAGATACGCAGTATTTT
TRBV15,TRBJ2-1,.,TRBD1,CATSRSGQDHEQFF,TGTGCCACCAGCAGATCCGGACAGGACCATGAGCAGTTCTTC
TRBV6-2/TRBV6-3,TRBJ1-1,.,.,CASSYAALGRNTEAFF,TGTGCCAGCAGTTATGCGGCACTAGGGAGGAACACTGAAGCTTTCTTT
TRBV5-1,TRBJ1-1,.,.,CASSLDREAFF,TGCGCCAGCAGCTTGGACAGGGAAGCTTTCTTT
TRBV7-9,TRBJ1-4,.,.,CASSLVRVSDEKLFF,TGTGCCAGCAGCTTAGTGAGGGTATCAGATGAAAAACTGTTTTTT
TRBV30,TRBJ2-7,.,.,CAWTPRASSHEQYF,TGTGCCTGGACCCCGCGGGCTAGCTCCCACGAGCAGTACTTC
TRBV12-5,TRBJ2-2,.,TRBD1,CASGHGQGSGELFF,TGTGCTAGTGGTCACGGACAGGGTTCCGGGGAGCTGTTTTTT
TRBV5-6,TRBJ1-6,.,.,CASSLFARTWSPLHF,TGTGCCAGCAGCTTGTTTGCCCGGACTTGGTCACCCCTCCACTTT
TRBV15,TRBJ2-7,few,.,CATSRAPDSSSYEQYF,TGTGCCACCAGCAGAGCGCCGGACAGCAGCTCCTACGAGCAGTACTTC
TRBV7-8,TRBJ1-5,.,TRBD1,CASSWGQGADQPQHF,TGTGCCAGCAGCTGGGGACAGGGGGCCGATCAGCCCCAGCATTTT
TRBV7-8,TRBJ2-3,.,.,CASSSRGTGADTQYF,TGTGCCAGCAGCTCCCGTGGGACTGGGGCAGATACGCAGTATTTT
TRBV12-3/TRBV12-4,TRBJ2-3,.,.,CASKRGSTDTQYF,TGTGCCAGCAAAAGGGGTAGCACAGATACGCAGTATTTT
TRBV7-9,TRBJ2-2,medium-sized,.,CASSLVGAVTGELFF,TGTGCCAGCAGCTTAGTGGGGGCCGTCACCGGGGAGCTGTTTTTT
TRBV20-1,TRBJ1-2,.,.,CSEWRTAVF,TGCAGTGAGTGGAGGACAGCCGTCTTC